This T cell receptor beta chain was identified in a study of beta chain features in type 1 diabetes. The CDR3 covers 12 residues. Per germline, CDR1 MNHEY and CDR2 SMNVEV (reference sequence). V shed 5 bases and J 7 bases; nucleotides not matched to a gene: 4. This clone was counted many times. Sequenced material consisted of expressed TCRB transcripts (all of the isolated RNA was reverse transcribed). An average about 3.8 million reads came from naive, central memory and regulatory T cell samples. The data were produced by immunoSEQ multiplex PCR, yet TCRdb's version contains in-frame clones alone and is incomplete. The repertoire has over 300,000 clones, approximately 8.2% of them found once; the top ten carry more than 0.4%.

The sequence derives from a woman aged 18-30 years in good health. The genes are TRBV27 and TRBJ2-5; 7 positions agree with TRBD1. The sequenced sample consisted of central memory CD4+ T cells from blood. The CDR3 region has the DNA TGTGCCAGCAGTCGACAGGGTTTGACCCAGTACTTC. It yields the protein CASSRQGLTQYF.